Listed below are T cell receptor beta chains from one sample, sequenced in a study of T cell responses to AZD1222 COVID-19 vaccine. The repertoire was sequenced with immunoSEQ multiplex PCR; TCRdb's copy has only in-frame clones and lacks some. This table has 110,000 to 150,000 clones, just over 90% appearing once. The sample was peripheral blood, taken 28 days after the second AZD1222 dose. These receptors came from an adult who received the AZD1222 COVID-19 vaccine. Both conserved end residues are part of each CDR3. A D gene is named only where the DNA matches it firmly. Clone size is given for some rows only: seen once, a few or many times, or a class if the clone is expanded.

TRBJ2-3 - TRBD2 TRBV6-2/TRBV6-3 CASSYASRLAVISTDTQYF TGTGCCAGCAGTTACGCCAGTAGGCTAGCGGTTATTAGCACAGATACGCAGTATTTT
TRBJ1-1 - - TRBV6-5 CATIWETEAFF TGTGCCACCATTTGGGAGACTGAAGCTTTCTTT
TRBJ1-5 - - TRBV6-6 CASSYGGDNQPQHF TGTGCCAGCAGTTACGGAGGGGACAATCAGCCCCAGCATTTT
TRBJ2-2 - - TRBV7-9 CASSSGGWNTGELFF TGTGCCAGCAGCTCAGGCGGGTGGAACACCGGGGAGCTGTTTTTT
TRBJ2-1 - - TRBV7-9 CASSLDSRFF TGTGCCAGCAGCTTAGACAGCAGGTTCTTC
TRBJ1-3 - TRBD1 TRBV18 CASSDRNTIYF TGTGCCAGCTCGGACAGGAACACCATATATTTT
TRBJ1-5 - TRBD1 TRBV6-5 CASSRDRGSNQPQHF TGTGCCAGCAGTCGAGACAGGGGAAGCAATCAGCCCCAGCATTTT
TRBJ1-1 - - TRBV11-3 CASSLEGGTEAFF TGTGCCAGCAGCTTGGAAGGAGGGACTGAAGCTTTCTTT
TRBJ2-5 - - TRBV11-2 CASSLAGGPQETQYF TGTGCCAGCAGCTTAGCGGGGGGCCCCCAAGAGACCCAGTACTTC
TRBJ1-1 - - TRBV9 CASSVVGGLDLTEAFF TGTGCCAGCAGCGTAGTTGGGGGGCTTGATCTCACTGAAGCTTTCTTT
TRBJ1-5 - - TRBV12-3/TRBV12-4 CASSLEDQPQHF TGTGCCAGCAGCCTGGAGGATCAGCCCCAGCATTTT
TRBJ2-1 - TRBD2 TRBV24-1 CATRASGRMDNEQFF TGTGCCACCAGGGCTAGCGGGAGGATGGACAATGAGCAGTTCTTC
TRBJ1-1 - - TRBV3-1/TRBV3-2 CASSRGKNTEAFF TGTGCCAGCAGCCGAGGAAAGAACACTGAAGCTTTCTTT
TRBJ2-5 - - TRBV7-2 CASSYFGTLDKETQYF TGTGCCAGCAGTTATTTCGGGACGTTGGACAAGGAGACCCAGTACTTC
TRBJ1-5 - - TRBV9 CASSVGSGRPQHF TGTGCCAGCAGCGTAGGGAGCGGGCGGCCCCAGCATTTT
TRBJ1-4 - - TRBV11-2 CASSLVRIGEKLFF TGTGCCAGCAGCTTAGTTCGCATTGGGGAAAAACTGTTTTTT
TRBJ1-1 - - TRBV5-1 CASSLDTVYTEAFF TGCGCCAGCAGCCTGGACACGGTATACACTGAAGCTTTCTTT
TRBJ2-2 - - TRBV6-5 CASRRDSQNTGELFF TGTGCCAGCAGGCGGGACTCGCAGAACACCGGGGAGCTGTTTTTT
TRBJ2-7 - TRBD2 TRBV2 CASKPEAGNYEQYF TGTGCCAGCAAACCGGAAGCGGGAAACTACGAGCAGTACTTC
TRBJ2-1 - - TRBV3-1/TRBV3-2 CASSQGEDSYNEQFF TGTGCCAGCAGCCAGGGGGAAGACTCCTACAATGAGCAGTTCTTC
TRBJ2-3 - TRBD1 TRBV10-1 CASSEWDRGLDTQYF TGCGCCAGCAGTGAGTGGGACAGGGGGCTAGATACGCAGTATTTT
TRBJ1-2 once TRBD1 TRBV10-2 CASSEGQGPYGYTF TGCGCCAGCAGTGAGGGACAGGGGCCCTATGGCTACACCTTC
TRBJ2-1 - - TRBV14 CASSQVTGSSYNEQFF TGTGCCAGCAGCCAAGTTACCGGGAGCTCCTACAATGAGCAGTTCTTC
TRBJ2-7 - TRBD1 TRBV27 CASSRYRTGGSEQYF TGTGCCAGCAGTCGTTACAGGACAGGGGGCTCCGAGCAGTACTTC
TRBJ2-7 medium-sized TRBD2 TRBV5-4 CASSKGLAGDEQYF TGTGCCAGCAGCAAGGGACTAGCGGGAGACGAGCAGTACTTC
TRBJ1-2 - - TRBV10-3 CAISLLDDRYYGYTF TGTGCCATCAGCCTCTTGGACGACCGGTACTATGGCTACACCTTC
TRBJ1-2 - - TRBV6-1 CASSDESPGYGYTF TGTGCCAGCAGTGATGAGAGCCCGGGATATGGCTACACCTTC
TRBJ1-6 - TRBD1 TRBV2 CASRTRQGDGSPLHF TGTGCCAGCAGAACCCGACAGGGGGATGGTTCACCCCTCCACTTT
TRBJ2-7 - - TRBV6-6 CASSYSNRAVGQYF TGTGCCAGCAGTTACTCGAATCGGGCTGTTGGGCAGTACTTC
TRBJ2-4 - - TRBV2 CASNLDGNTKNIQYF TGTGCCAGCAATTTGGACGGAAATACCAAAAACATTCAGTACTTC
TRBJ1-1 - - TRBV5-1 CASSARGPNTEAFF TGCGCCAGCAGCGCCCGGGGGCCGAACACTGAAGCTTTCTTT
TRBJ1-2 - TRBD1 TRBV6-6 CASSHGETGATNYGYTF TGTGCCAGCAGTCACGGGGAGACAGGGGCGACTAACTATGGCTACACCTTC
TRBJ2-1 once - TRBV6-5 CASSYSPGSSYNEQFF TGTGCCAGCAGTTACTCGCCAGGAAGCTCCTACAATGAGCAGTTCTTC
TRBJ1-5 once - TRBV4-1 CASSQEIRSGNQPQHF TGCGCCAGCAGCCAAGAGATCAGGAGTGGCAATCAGCCCCAGCATTTT
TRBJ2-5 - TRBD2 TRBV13 CASSLSQRGVTETQYF TGTGCCAGCAGCTTAAGCCAGCGGGGGGTGACAGAGACCCAGTACTTC
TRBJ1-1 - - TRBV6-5 CASSYGGGMNTEAFF TGTGCCAGCAGTTACGGCGGTGGGATGAACACTGAAGCTTTCTTT
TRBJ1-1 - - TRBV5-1 CASSYGGIGAFF TGCGCCAGCAGCTATGGGGGGATCGGAGCTTTCTTT
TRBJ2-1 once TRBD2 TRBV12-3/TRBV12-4 CASSQSGRNEQFF TGTGCCAGCAGTCAAAGCGGGAGAAATGAGCAGTTCTTC
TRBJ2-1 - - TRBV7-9 CASSPPVTSSYNEQFF TGTGCCAGCAGCCCCCCCGTCACGAGCTCCTACAATGAGCAGTTCTTC
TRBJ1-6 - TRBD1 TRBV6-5 CASGTGTNSPLHF TGTGCCAGCGGGACAGGGACTAATTCACCCCTCCACTTT
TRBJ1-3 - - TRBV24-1 CATSGGGQGRSGNTIYF TGTGCCACCAGTGGAGGGGGGCAGGGTAGATCTGGAAACACCATATATTTT
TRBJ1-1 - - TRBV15 CATSGGSTEAFF TGTGCCACCAGCGGGGGATCGACTGAAGCTTTCTTT
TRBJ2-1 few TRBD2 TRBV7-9 CASSLSLAGAQGNEQFF TGTGCCAGCAGCTTAAGCCTAGCGGGGGCCCAAGGGAATGAGCAGTTCTTC
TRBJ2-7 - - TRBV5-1 CASSLAATTYEQYF TGCGCCAGCAGCTTGGCAGCAACCACCTACGAGCAGTACTTC
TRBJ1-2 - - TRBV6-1 CASSEDGGNYGYTF TGTGCCAGCAGTGAAGATGGGGGGAACTATGGCTACACCTTC
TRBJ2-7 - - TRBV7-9 CASSASGRTYEQYF TGTGCCAGCAGCGCCTCCGGGAGAACCTACGAGCAGTACTTC
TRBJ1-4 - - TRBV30 CAWSGTSNEKLFF TGTGCCTGGTCCGGGACTTCTAATGAAAAACTGTTTTTT
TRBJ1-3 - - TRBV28 CASSLLGLLDSGNTIYF TGTGCCAGCAGTTTACTAGGCCTCCTAGACTCTGGAAACACCATATATTTT
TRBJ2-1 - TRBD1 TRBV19 CASSIGPQGLGDNEQFF TGTGCCAGTAGTATAGGTCCACAGGGGTTAGGGGACAATGAGCAGTTCTTC
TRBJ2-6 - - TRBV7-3 CASSPGRSGANVLTF TGTGCCAGCAGCCCTGGAAGGAGTGGGGCCAACGTCCTGACTTTC
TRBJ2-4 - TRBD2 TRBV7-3 CASSPRGREDIQYF TGTGCCAGCAGCCCAAGGGGACGGGAGGACATTCAGTACTTC
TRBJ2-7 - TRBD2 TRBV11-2 CASSLEAAGAAEQYF TGTGCCAGCAGCTTAGAGGCAGCGGGAGCAGCCGAGCAGTACTTC
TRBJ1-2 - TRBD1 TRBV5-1 CASSLEGQGTGGYTF TGCGCCAGCAGCTTGGAGGGACAGGGCACGGGGGGCTACACCTTC
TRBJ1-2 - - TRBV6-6 CASSFAEGDGYTF TGTGCCAGCAGTTTCGCGGAAGGCGATGGCTACACCTTC
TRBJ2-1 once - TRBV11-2 CASSLGPGTSYNEQFF TGTGCCAGCAGCTTAGGGCCCGGGACTTCTTACAATGAGCAGTTCTTC